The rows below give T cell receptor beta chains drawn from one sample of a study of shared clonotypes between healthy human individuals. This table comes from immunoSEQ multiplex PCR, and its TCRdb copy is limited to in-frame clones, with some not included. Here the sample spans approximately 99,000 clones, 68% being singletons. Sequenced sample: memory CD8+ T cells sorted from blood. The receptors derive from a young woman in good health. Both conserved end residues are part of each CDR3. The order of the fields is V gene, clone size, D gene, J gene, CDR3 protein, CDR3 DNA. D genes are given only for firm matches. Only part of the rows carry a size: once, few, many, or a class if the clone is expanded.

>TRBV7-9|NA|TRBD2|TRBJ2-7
CASSLDTSGSYEQYF
TGTGCCAGCAGCTTGGATACTAGCGGCTCCTACGAGCAGTACTTC
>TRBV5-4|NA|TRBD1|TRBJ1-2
CASSLDGTGFGYTF
TGTGCCAGCAGCTTGGACGGGACAGGGTTCGGCTACACCTTC
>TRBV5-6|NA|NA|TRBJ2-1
CASSDNDQAVPYNEQFF
TGTGCCAGCAGCGATAATGACCAGGCCGTCCCATACAATGAGCAGTTCTTC
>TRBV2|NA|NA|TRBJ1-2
CASTGLPLYGYTF
TGTGCCAGCACCGGACTTCCTCTCTATGGCTACACCTTC
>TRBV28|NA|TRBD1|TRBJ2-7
CASSVPGGGYEQYF
TGTGCCAGCAGTGTTCCAGGGGGCGGCTACGAGCAGTACTTC
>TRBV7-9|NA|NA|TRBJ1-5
CASSWDGFNQPQHF
TGTGCCAGCAGCTGGGACGGGTTCAATCAGCCCCAGCATTTT
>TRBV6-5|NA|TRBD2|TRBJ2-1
CASSYLGTSAYNEQFF
TGTGCCAGCAGTTACCTCGGGACTAGCGCTTACAATGAGCAGTTCTTC
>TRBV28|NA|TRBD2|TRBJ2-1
CASRTGLAGSSSYNEQFF
TGTGCCAGCAGGACTGGACTAGCGGGATCTAGCTCCTACAATGAGCAGTTCTTC
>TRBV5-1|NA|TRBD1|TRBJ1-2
CASSSGRDSGGYTF
TGCGCCAGCAGCTCGGGCCGGGACAGTGGAGGCTACACCTTC
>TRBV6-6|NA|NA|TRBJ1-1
CASFWVGMNTEAFF
TGTGCCAGCTTCTGGGTGGGAATGAACACTGAAGCTTTCTTT
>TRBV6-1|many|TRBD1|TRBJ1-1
CASSLQGEGVAFF
TGTGCCAGCAGCCTACAGGGGGAAGGGGTAGCTTTCTTT
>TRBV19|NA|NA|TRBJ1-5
CASSEDGSYSNQPQHF
TGTGCCAGTAGCGAGGACGGTAGTTATAGCAATCAGCCCCAGCATTTT
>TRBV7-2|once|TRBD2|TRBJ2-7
CASSLTSGEIYEQYF
TGTGCCAGCAGCTTAACTAGCGGGGAAATTTACGAGCAGTACTTC
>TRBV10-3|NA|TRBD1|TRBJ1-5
CAIGQVVNQPQHF
TGTGCCATAGGACAGGTCGTCAATCAGCCCCAGCATTTT
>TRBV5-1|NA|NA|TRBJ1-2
CASSLGNVGQNGYTF
TGCGCCAGCAGCTTGGGAAACGTCGGACAGAATGGCTACACCTTC
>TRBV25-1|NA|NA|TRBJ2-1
CASSDNEQFF
TGTGCCAGCAGTGACAATGAGCAGTTCTTC
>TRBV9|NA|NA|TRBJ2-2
CASSRRARGATGELFF
TGTGCCAGCAGCAGACGGGCGAGAGGGGCCACCGGGGAGCTGTTTTTT
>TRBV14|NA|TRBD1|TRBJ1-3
CASSRGQGKNTIYF
TGTGCCAGCAGCCGGGGACAGGGAAAAAACACCATATATTTT
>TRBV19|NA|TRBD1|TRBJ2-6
CASSIGDRLSSGANVLTF
TGTGCCAGTAGTATAGGGGACAGGCTCTCCTCTGGGGCCAACGTCCTAACTTTC
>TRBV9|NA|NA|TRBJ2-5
CASSVGGGEETQYF
TGTGCCAGCAGCGTAGGTGGGGGCGAAGAGACCCAGTACTTC
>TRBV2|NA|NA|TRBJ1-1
CASSVQDLQGTEAFF
TGTGCCAGCAGCGTCCAGGACCTCCAGGGTACTGAAGCTTTCTTT
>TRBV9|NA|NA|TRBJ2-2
CASSVAGPRAGELFF
TGTGCCAGCAGCGTAGCGGGGCCCCGGGCCGGGGAGCTGTTTTTT
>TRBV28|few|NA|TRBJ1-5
CASSARGYPQHF
TGTGCCAGCAGTGCCAGAGGTTATCCCCAGCATTTT
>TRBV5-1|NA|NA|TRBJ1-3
CASSPGTDGNTIYF
TGCGCCAGCAGCCCGGGGACGGATGGAAACACCATATATTTT
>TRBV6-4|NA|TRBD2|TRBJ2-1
CASSDISTSGGSYNEQFF
TGTGCCAGCAGTGACATCTCGACTAGCGGGGGCTCCTACAATGAGCAGTTCTTC
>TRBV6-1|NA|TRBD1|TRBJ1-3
CASSQEGAGGNTIYF
TGTGCCAGCAGCCAGGAGGGGGCGGGAGGAAACACCATATATTTT
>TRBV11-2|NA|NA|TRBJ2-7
CASSLDSPRDEQYF
TGTGCCAGCAGCTTAGATTCCCCCCGAGACGAGCAGTACTTC
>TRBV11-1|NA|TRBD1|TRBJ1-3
CASSPDRASGNTIYF
TGTGCCAGCAGCCCAGACAGGGCCTCTGGAAACACCATATATTTT
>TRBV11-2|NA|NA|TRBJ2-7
CASSEDTVGYEQYF
TGTGCCAGCAGCGAAGACACGGTGGGTTACGAGCAGTACTTC
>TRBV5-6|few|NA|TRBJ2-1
CASSFWGRAFFYNEQFF
TGTGCCAGCAGCTTCTGGGGGCGCGCGTTTTTCTACAATGAGCAGTTCTTC
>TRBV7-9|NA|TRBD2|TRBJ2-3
CASSWGAGEVLDTQYF
TGTGCCAGCAGCTGGGGAGCGGGAGAGGTTTTGGATACGCAGTATTTT
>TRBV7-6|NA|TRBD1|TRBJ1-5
CASSLGDRVGGQPQHF
TGTGCCAGCAGCTTAGGGGACAGGGTGGGTGGTCAGCCCCAGCATTTT
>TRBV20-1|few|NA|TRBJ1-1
CSALEAFF
TGCAGTGCCCTTGAAGCTTTCTTT
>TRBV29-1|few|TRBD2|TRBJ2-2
CSVEGWTSGRTNTGELFF
TGCAGCGTTGAAGGGTGGACTAGCGGGAGAACGAACACCGGGGAGCTGTTTTTT
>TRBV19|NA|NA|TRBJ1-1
CASSIMAGEDTEAFF
TGTGCCAGTAGTATAATGGCAGGGGAAGACACTGAAGCTTTCTTT
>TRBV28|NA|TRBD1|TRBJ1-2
CASSPGTGDNSNYGYTF
TGTGCCAGCAGTCCCGGGACAGGGGATAACTCTAACTATGGCTACACCTTC
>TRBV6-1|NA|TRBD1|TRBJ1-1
CASRADRGYTEAFF
TGTGCCAGCAGAGCAGACAGGGGGTACACTGAAGCTTTCTTT
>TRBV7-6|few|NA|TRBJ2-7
CANEYEQYF
TGTGCCAACGAATACGAGCAGTACTTC
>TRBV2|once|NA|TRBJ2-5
CASSERRETQYF
TGTGCCAGCAGTGAGAGGAGGGAGACCCAGTACTTC
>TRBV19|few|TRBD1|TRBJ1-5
CASSVLGQGAYQPQHF
TGTGCCAGTAGTGTCCTCGGACAGGGGGCGTATCAGCCCCAGCATTTT
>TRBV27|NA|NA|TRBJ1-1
CASRPLGGTEAFF
TGTGCCAGCAGACCCCTCGGGGGTACTGAAGCTTTCTTT